This record concerns one T cell receptor (beta chain) sequence. Germline V gene data show CDR1 as MNHEY and CDR2 as SMNVEV (reference sequence). Trimming removed 3 bases at V and 3 bases at J, with 15 bases between. CDR3 length: 15 amino acids. The method was immunoSEQ multiplex PCR; TCRdb's version includes in-frame clones alone and lacks a portion of them. The table has about 170,000 clones, about 90% seen once. Patients from Seattle were sampled longitudinally, starting during active infection. These data belong to a study of blood T cell repertoires in COVID-19. Overall study: Sites in the United States, Italy and Spain provided acute and convalescent COVID-19 samples. T cells, B-cell-depleted T cells, or PBMCs provided the cDNA or gDNA that served as material.

Input material: peripheral blood. V is TRBV27 and J is TRBJ2-7, with a weak D call TRBD2 (6 bases). The sequence derives from a woman aged 60-75 years with COVID-19, enrolled during active disease. The DNA for the CDR3 is TGTGCCAGCAGTTTCGGGCTAGCGACCCGCTACGAGCAGTACTTC. As protein: CASSFGLATRYEQYF.